Given below is one T cell receptor (beta chain) in context. This clone appeared a single time. Its binding antigen is unknown. Per-base quality was not reported, and no clone a single base away is much larger than it. The record originates from a study of blood T cell repertoires in COVID-19 (TCRdb year 2020). About the full investigation: Samples covering the acute and convalescent phases of COVID-19 were provided by collaborators in the United States, Italy and Spain. Nearly every sample came with metadata listing a de-identified subject ID, COVID-19 status, age in years and sex. Deeply sampled blood TCRbeta repertoires from subjects exposed to, actively infected with, or recovered from COVID-19 were included in the dataset. A freely available public database, intended as a resource for researchers studying the immune response to SARS-CoV-2, is where the repertoires were released. The material from the prospective study consisted of cDNA or gDNA derived from T cells, B-cell-depleted T cells, or PBMCs. Where available, HLA class I and class II types were taken from metadata supplied by the sample provider and were not determined by assay-based typing. Samples were obtained from the ongoing ImmuneRACE study (first 160 participants) and from about 1,300 subjects provided by 6 global collaborators.

In Seattle, one collaborating source enrolled patients while the infection was active and tracked those patients longitudinally over the course of disease. The collaborating institutions used their own protocols to collect whole blood in K2EDTA tubes. For TCRbeta analysis, collaborators shipped samples as frozen whole blood, isolated PBMCs, or DNA extracted from either of those sample types. What the study reported, not specific to this receptor: How much clinical and demographic metadata was included differed by source and by participant, and the metadata was provided uncurated.

The immunoSEQ Assay, a bias-controlled multiplex PCR, was used to amplify TCRbeta CDR3 regions from genomic DNA. Processing in the source paper ran as follows. Within the assay, amplification of reference gene primers was used to estimate how many nucleated cells each sample contained. Sequence reads were collapsed and filtered to measure the absolute abundance of every unique TCRbeta CDR3 rearrangement. For each sample, productive Simpson clonality was calculated as the square root of Simpson's diversity index across productive rearrangements. TCRdb took this table from immuneACCESS and kept in-frame rearrangements with V and J called. Such tables lack part of the clones; where checked against another copy, unresolved V genes explain under half of the gap, and the rest is unexplained. The V and J calls and clone size were taken over from that table, and D and trimming were inferred from the DNA. Present in this sample are about 49,000 clones, 81% of which were seen just once. 20% to 25% of the sample rests with the top ten.

The sequence was collected from a woman aged 80 or over with COVID-19, enrolled during active disease. The sequenced sample consisted of peripheral blood.

This receptor carries the CDR3 CASRESGSYEQYF. The DNA sequence follows: TGCGCCAGCCGGGAGAGCGGGAGCTACGAGCAGTACTTC. The chain is encoded by TRBV5-1 joined to TRBJ2-7, with 8 bases in between that match TRBD2. The V end gives up 7 bases and the J end 3 bases, leaving 6 bases in the junction not matched to a gene. Measured from the cysteine to the phenylalanine, the CDR3 is 13 residues long. Just CDR3 DNA is preserved here, 39 bases in frame from base 1. CDR1 and CDR2, per the germline V gene, are SGHRS and YFSETQ.